This passage covers 13 T cell receptor beta chains from one sample sequenced in a study of T cell changes during pregnancy in multiple sclerosis. The repertoire was sequenced with immunoSEQ multiplex PCR; TCRdb's copy has only in-frame clones and lacks some. The sample lists tens of thousands of clones, about 94% occurring once. This specimen consisted of peripheral blood, obtained in the third trimester of pregnancy. These receptors all come from a female donor in good health, enrolled as a control in a pregnancy study.

The gene calls are TRBV11-2 and TRBJ2-1; TRBD2 agrees at 12 bases. This CDR3 comprises 14 residues. Trimming took 5 bases from V and 8 from J; bases not matched to a gene: 4. CDR1 and CDR2 from the germline V gene are SGHAT and FQNNGV. The CDR3 nucleotides are TGTGCCAGCAGCCCACTAGCGGGAGGCTATGAGCAGTTCTTC. This codes for CASSPLAGGYEQFF.

The chain combines TRBV11-3 with TRBJ2-5; 8 bases are shared with TRBD2. The CDR3 length is 15 residues. V lost 1 base and J lost 0; bases outside the gene matches: 1. The germline gives CDR1 SGHNT, CDR2 YENEEA. The CDR3 here is CASSLGGGYQETQYF. The CDR3 DNA sequence: TGTGCCAGCAGCTTAGGCGGGGGGTACCAAGAGACCCAGTACTTC.

The V and J genes are TRBV5-4 and TRBJ2-3, with 7 bases fitting TRBD2. Germline CDR1 is SGHNT and CDR2 is YYREEE (reference sequence). The CDR3 covers 17 residues. The J segment lost 0 bases and the V segment lost 2 bases, leaving 9 bases of the junction unmatched. DNA for the CDR3: TGTGCCAGCAGCTTCCCTGGGGCTAGCGGAAGCACAGATACGCAGTATTTT. Amino acids: CASSFPGASGSTDTQYF.

CDR3 bases: TGTGCCAGCAGCTTCTTAGCGGGGGGGCCGGGCCAAGAGACCCAGTACTTC. As protein: CASSFLAGGPGQETQYF. The V call is TRBV7-2, the J call TRBJ2-5; 11 nucleotides agree with TRBD2. The germline CDR1 and CDR2 sequences are SGHTA and FQGNSA. The CDR3 has 17 amino acids. V gave up 3 bases and J gave up 1 base; unmatched junction bases: 7.

Here the CDR3 reads CASSYRQGDYGYTF. CDR3 sequence (DNA): TGTGCCAGCAGTTACCGACAGGGGGATTATGGCTACACCTTC. This chain joins TRBV6-5 and TRBJ1-2; 9 bases match TRBD1. Germline V gives CDR1 MNHEY, CDR2 SVGAGI. J was trimmed by 5 bases and V by 2 bases; bases with no gene match: 3. This CDR3 comprises 14 residues.

V usage is TRBV7-3 and J usage is TRBJ2-2, with 9 bases aligning to TRBD2. The CDR3 totals 15 residues. Germline assignment: CDR1 SGHTA and CDR2 FQGTGA. With 5 bases clipped from V and 5 bases from J, the junction kept 6 bases outside the gene matches. The CDR3 coding sequence is TGTGCCAGCAGCCAGACGAGCGGGGGGACCGGGGAGCTGTTTTTT. Its translation: CASSQTSGGTGELFF.

The chain carries TRBV6-4 and TRBJ1-4; 8 nucleotides align to TRBD1. J was trimmed by 8 bases and V by 0 bases; bases with no gene match: 14. Looked up from germline, CDR1 is MRHNA and CDR2 is SNTAGT. CDR3 length: 18 amino acids. CDR3 bases: TGTGCCAGCAGTGACTCCCGGGACAGGACCATTTATCAGGAAAAACTGTTTTTT. It yields the protein CASSDSRDRTIYQEKLFF.

The chain uses TRBV7-3 and TRBJ2-3; 7 nucleotides line up with TRBD2. Losses at the gene ends were 4 bases for V and 0 bases for J; bases not matched to a gene: 13. The CDR3 covers 18 residues. From germline, CDR1 is SGHTA and CDR2 FQGTGA. CDR3 in amino acids: CASSSIRASGRSTDTQYF. The CDR3 coding sequence is TGTGCCAGCAGCTCCATTAGGGCTAGCGGACGTAGCACAGATACGCAGTATTTT.

This chain links TRBV18 with TRBJ2-2; TRBD2 might be the D (6 bases). V shed 3 bases and J shed 3 bases, with 17 bases lying between them. Germline V gene data show CDR1 as KGHSH and CDR2 as LQKENI. The CDR3 spans 17 residues. The CDR3 nucleotides are TGTGCCAGCTCACCCCCTATCGGGGGAGAGGACACCGGGGAGCTGTTTTTT. This translates into CASSPPIGGEDTGELFF.

This clone came up once. The chain recombines TRBV7-2 with TRBJ1-2; 12 bases map to TRBD1. With V trimmed by 0 bases and J by 2 bases, 10 bases remained unmatched. The CDR3 has 19 amino acids. Germline V gene sequence: CDR1 SGHTA, CDR2 FQGNSA. The CDR3 loop reads CASSLASGTGGLGNYGYTF. CDR3 coding DNA: TGTGCCAGCAGCTTAGCCTCCGGGACAGGGGGCTTAGGGAACTATGGCTACACCTTC.

The chain uses TRBV7-9 and TRBJ2-1; D is uncertain. The germline V gene has CDR1 SEHNR and CDR2 FQNEAQ (reference sequence). V was shortened by 4 bases and J by 5 bases, with 6 bases between the two germline ends. This CDR3 is built from 12 residues. This CDR3 reads CASSSRDNEQFF. The CDR3 DNA is TGTGCCAGCAGCTCCCGAGACAATGAGCAGTTCTTC.

This clone was detected only once. For the CDR3, the DNA is TGTGCCAGCTCAGGGACTAGCGGCTTCTCCTACGAGCAGTACTTC. Amino acid sequence: CASSGTSGFSYEQYF. V gene TRBV18 combines with J gene TRBJ2-7; 11 nucleotides align to TRBD2. Germline CDR1 and CDR2: KGHSH and LQKENI. J lost 0 bases, V lost 5 bases, and 3 bases had no gene match. This CDR3 is 15 amino acids long. The full variable domain, in which reference TRBV18 and TRBJ2-7 provide the parts outside the CDR3, is NAGVMQNPRHLVRRRGQEARLRCSPMKGHSHVYWYRQLPEEGLKFMVYLQKENIIDESGMPKERFSAEFPKEGPSILRIQQVVRGDSAAYFCASSGTSGFSYEQYFGPGTRLTVT.

In this sample, this clone turned up once. The genes are TRBV6-5 and TRBJ1-2, with 7 bases lining up with TRBD1. The CDR3 is 14 residues long. CDR1 and CDR2 from the germline V gene are MNHEY and SVGAGI. Trimming removed 4 bases from V and 0 bases from J; junction bases left unmatched: 2. In DNA, the CDR3 is TGTGCCAGCAGTTGGGACAGAACTAACTATGGCTACACCTTC. Translation: CASSWDRTNYGYTF.